This T cell receptor beta chain originates from a study of tumor-infiltrating lymphocytes in primary liver carcinoma. The CDR3 covers 17 residues. Germline V gives CDR1 LGHNA, CDR2 YSLEER. Unsorted whole blood served as the source of blood RNA, and germline DNA was extracted as well. Regarding this clonotype: At one end, the junction sequence differs from germline, possibly due to a read error.

A primer matching the constant region was used to make TCR beta cDNA from around 550 ng of total RNA. Each TCR beta library was derived from three nested multiplex PCR rounds that employed slightly modified ARM-PCR. For around 11 cycles apiece, the opening two PCR rounds ran with TRBV1-TRBV30 forward primers and a C-beta reverse primer. TCRdb re-called the multiplex PCR reads through MiXCR, storing one row per CDR3 protein. Of 250,000 to 400,000 distinct CDR3 sequences in the sample, less than 75% were seen once. The sequenced sample was peripheral blood. The sequence derives from a man aged 35 to 55 with primary liver carcinoma and hepatitis B virus infection. The chain recombines TRBV4-3 with TRBJ2-2; 11 bases line up with TRBD1. The CDR3 is CASSLHPGQGAIGELYF. In DNA form, the CDR3 reads TGCGCCAGCAGCCTGCACCCCGGACAGGGGGCGATCGGGGAACTGTATTTT.